This TCR beta chain is from a study of immune evolution from preneoplasia to lung adenocarcinoma. Study-level points and caveats: Normal lung had the highest top T cell clone frequencies. Clonality was highest in normal lung, lower in later-stage lesions apparently.

The table came from immunoSEQ multiplex PCR; TCRdb's copy has only in-frame clones and leaves some out. The sample has around 3,000 clones, 88% seen once. As for this clone: Its matching antigen is unknown.

The CDR3 length is 18 residues. With 6 bases removed from V and 0 bases from J, the gap between germline ends came to 21 bases. Germline values: CDR1 LNHDA, CDR2 SQIVND (reference sequence). The sequenced material came from FFPE invasive lung adenocarcinoma tissue. The source of this sequence is a person between 70 and 80 years old with invasive lung adenocarcinoma. V usage is TRBV19 and J usage is TRBJ1-5; a possible D gene is TRBD1 (6 bases). The DNA of the CDR3 is TGTGCCAGTAGCCCGTCCGGGACAATTAAATCTAGCAATCAGCCCCAGCATTTT. Protein: CASSPSGTIKSSNQPQHF.